This entry lists 26 T cell receptor beta chains sequenced from one sample in a study of blood T cell repertoires in COVID-19. The repertoire was sequenced with immunoSEQ multiplex PCR; TCRdb's copy has only in-frame clones and lacks some. The table records about 210,000 clones, 88% of them present only once. The sequenced sample consisted of peripheral blood. The receptor set was obtained from a man between 65 and 85 years old with acute or convalescent COVID-19.

This rearrangement joins TRBV10-3 to TRBJ1-6, with D maybe TRBD1 (6 bases). V gave up 7 bases and J gave up 13 bases, with 17 bases separating them. Germline CDR1 is ENHRY and CDR2 is SYGVKD. The CDR3 is made up of 13 amino acids. CDR3 DNA: TGTGCCATCACCGCAGGGGAAGGGTTTCCCCTCCACTTT. Its protein product is CAITAGEGFPLHF.

This chain connects TRBV18 to TRBJ2-2; 10 bases map to TRBD2. V lost 0 bases and J lost 1; bases outside the gene matches: 5. The CDR3 runs to 18 residues. In germline, CDR1 is KGHSH, CDR2 LQKENI. DNA for the CDR3: TGTGCCAGCTCACCACCGAGCCGGACTAGCGGGAACACCGGGGAGCTGTTTTTT. This gives the protein CASSPPSRTSGNTGELFF.

The chain combines TRBV10-3 with TRBJ2-6; 10 bases are a match to TRBD1. Unmatched junction bases numbered 13, after V lost 7 bases and J lost 1 base. Germline V gene data show CDR1 as ENHRY and CDR2 as SYGVKD. CDR3 size: 19 residues. The CDR3 sequence is CAITDPTGGANSGANVLTF. CDR3 sequence (DNA): TGTGCCATCACTGACCCGACAGGGGGCGCGAATTCTGGGGCCAACGTCCTGACTTTC.

The chain has TRBV10-3 and TRBJ1-1, with TRBD1 matching over 8 bases. V trimming: 4 bases; J trimming: 3 bases; junction bases outside the gene matches: 7. Germline V gene sequence: CDR1 ENHRY, CDR2 SYGVKD. The CDR3 has 15 residues. CDR3 protein: CAISVRDRSDTEAFF. The CDR3 DNA sequence: TGTGCCATCAGTGTAAGGGACAGGTCAGACACTGAAGCTTTCTTT.

The rearrangement uses TRBV7-3 and TRBJ1-2; 10 bases agree with TRBD1. Trimming at V came to 4 bases and at J to 8 bases, leaving 10 bases not matched to a gene. In germline, CDR1 is SGHTA, CDR2 FQGTGA. The CDR3 spans 15 residues. The CDR3 region is CASSSGQGISRGYTF. CDR3 bases: TGTGCCAGCAGCTCGGGACAGGGGATTTCGCGCGGCTACACCTTC.

The V call is TRBV27, the J call TRBJ2-2; 15 nucleotides align to TRBD2. The CDR3 spans 19 residues. V was clipped by 7 bases and J by 4 bases; unmatched bases: 13. Germline V gene data show CDR1 as MNHEY and CDR2 as SMNVEV (reference sequence). The CDR3 sequence is CASTQPGLAGGKITGELFF. The CDR3 region has the DNA TGTGCCAGCACTCAACCGGGACTAGCGGGAGGAAAGATCACCGGGGAGCTGTTTTTT.

The rearrangement uses TRBV6-2 or TRBV6-3 and TRBJ1-1; a possible D gene is TRBD1 (5 bases). With 4 bases removed from V and 2 bases from J, the gap between germline ends came to 20 bases. This CDR3 comprises 17 residues. Germline loops: CDR1 MNHEY, CDR2 SVGEGT. The CDR3 region is CASSWGTLTQGNTEAFF. Written as DNA, the CDR3 is TGTGCCAGCAGTTGGGGGACTCTTACCCAGGGAAACACTGAAGCTTTCTTT.

The chain couples TRBV27 to TRBJ1-5, with TRBD1 matching 7 bases. The germline V gene encodes CDR1 MNHEY and CDR2 SMNVEV (reference sequence). CDR3 size: 14 residues. The V gene end was trimmed by 6 bases and the J gene end by 4 bases; junction bases not matched to a gene: 6. This CDR3 reads CASRRDRSNQPQHF. CDR3 nucleotides: TGTGCCAGCAGGCGGGACAGATCGAATCAGCCCCAGCATTTT.

This chain uses TRBV11-3 with TRBJ2-7, with D possibly TRBD2 on 8 matching bases. CDR1 and CDR2 (germline): SGHNT, YENEEA. This CDR3 is 15 amino acids long. The V end was cut by 5 bases, the J end by 4 bases, with 18 bases between. CDR3 sequence reads: CASSPGGDRGYEQYF. CDR3 coding DNA: TGTGCCAGCAGCCCCGGGGGGGACAGAGGGTACGAGCAGTACTTC.

This chain joins TRBV6-5 and TRBJ2-1; a weak D match, TRBD2 (6 bases). Per the germline V gene, CDR1 is MNHEY and CDR2 is SVGAGI. The CDR3 has 13 amino acids. With 5 bases removed from V and 10 bases from J, the gap between germline ends came to 15 bases. CDR3 sequence reads: CASSPETGREQFF. The CDR3 bases are TGTGCCAGCAGTCCCGAAACGGGGAGGGAGCAGTTCTTC.

This clone was seen just once. The chain recombines TRBV28 with TRBJ1-1, with TRBD1 as a possible D gene (6 bases). V lost 2 bases and J lost 3, with 16 bases in between. Germline V gene data show CDR1 as MDHEN and CDR2 as SYDVKM. The CDR3 contains 16 residues. The CDR3 DNA reads TGTGCCAGCAGTTTAGGGGGCCGAGGACCCTACACTGAAGCTTTCTTT. Its translation: CASSLGGRGPYTEAFF.

This chain joins TRBV6-5 and TRBJ2-1, with 7 bases aligning to TRBD2. The trim removed 4 bases at V and 4 bases at J, leaving 4 bases unmatched. Germline lookup yields CDR1 MNHEY and CDR2 SVGAGI. The length of the CDR3 is 14 residues. Here the CDR3 reads CASSSGTKYNEQFF. The CDR3 DNA sequence: TGTGCCAGCAGTTCCGGGACTAAATACAATGAGCAGTTCTTC.

This chain uses TRBV2 with TRBJ1-4, with D unresolved. Germline lookup yields CDR1 SNHLY and CDR2 FYNNEI. V gave up 6 bases and J gave up 8 bases, with 16 bases separating them. CDR3 length: 14 amino acids. Here the CDR3 reads CASREIKSGEKLFF. DNA for the CDR3: TGTGCCAGCAGAGAAATTAAATCAGGAGAAAAACTGTTTTTT.

This chain connects TRBV28 to TRBJ1-3; TRBD1 matches 9 bases. After removal of 4 bases from V and 6 bases from J, the junction contained 4 bases not matched to a gene. Germline CDR1 is MDHEN and CDR2 is SYDVKM. This CDR3 spans 14 amino acids. The CDR3 DNA reads TGTGCCAGCAGTTGGGACAGGGCCGCAAACACCATATATTTT. It codes for CASSWDRAANTIYF.

This clone was detected once. The V and J genes are TRBV27 and TRBJ1-2; possibly TRBD1 for D (5 bases). From germline, CDR1 is MNHEY and CDR2 SMNVEV (reference sequence). V lost 3 bases and J 4 bases, leaving 15 bases between the germline ends. The CDR3 consists of 15 residues. The CDR3: CASSLGLGELYGYTF. Written as DNA, the CDR3 is TGTGCCAGCAGTTTGGGACTAGGGGAACTCTATGGCTACACCTTC.

This chain connects TRBV4-3 to TRBJ2-1, with TRBD2 matching 11 bases. This CDR3 contains 16 residues. Germline V gene lookup returns CDR1 LGHNA and CDR2 YSLEER. The V gene end was trimmed by 2 bases and the J gene end by 9 bases; junction bases not matched to a gene: 9. In nucleotides, the CDR3 is TGCGCCAGCAGCCAATCGACTAGCGGGAATTCGGGTGAGCAGTTCTTC. It translates to CASSQSTSGNSGEQFF.

The CDR3 coding sequence is TGTGCCAGCAGCATAGGGACAGGGGGTCAAACAGATACGCAGTATTTT. Its translation: CASSIGTGGQTDTQYF. The chain couples TRBV5-8 to TRBJ2-3; 11 nucleotides align to TRBD1. This CDR3 is built from 16 residues. The trim removed 4 bases at V and 3 bases at J, leaving 7 bases unmatched. Germline V gives CDR1 SGHTS, CDR2 YDEGEE.

The chain combines TRBV6-5 with TRBJ1-2, with 7 bases fitting TRBD1. Per germline, CDR1 MNHEY and CDR2 SVGAGI. J was trimmed by 1 base and V by 6 bases; bases with no gene match: 2. The CDR3 extends over 13 amino acids. CDR3 nucleotide sequence: TGTGCCAGCAGGAGGGACAGTAACTATGGCTACACCTTC. Translating it yields CASRRDSNYGYTF.

The rearrangement joins TRBV6-6 to TRBJ1-5; no definite D call. The length of the CDR3 is 17 residues. CDR1 is MNHNY and CDR2 is SVGAGI in the germline V gene (reference sequence). With 5 bases removed from V and 5 bases from J, the gap between germline ends came to 22 bases. In DNA form, the CDR3 reads TGTGCCAGCAGTCTGAGGCAGAGCTCCCCCCGGGATCAGCCCCAGCATTTT. It translates to CASSLRQSSPRDQPQHF.

The chain has TRBV5-1 and TRBJ2-2, with 8 bases lining up with TRBD1. This CDR3 comprises 16 residues. Per germline, CDR1 SGHRS and CDR2 YFSETQ. The trim removed 3 bases at V and 4 bases at J, leaving 8 bases unmatched. In DNA, the CDR3 is TGCGCCAGCAGCTGGAGGTCAGGGGGCCTCACCGGGGAGCTGTTTTTT. It is translated as CASSWRSGGLTGELFF.

V usage is TRBV5-1 and J usage is TRBJ2-5; the match to TRBD2 covers 8 bases. With V trimmed by 4 bases and J by 1 base, 3 bases remained unmatched. There are 14 residues in the CDR3. Germline-derived CDR1 and CDR2 are SGHRS and YFSETQ. This CDR3 is CASSQTSGQETQYF. The CDR3 bases are TGCGCCAGCAGCCAAACTAGCGGCCAAGAGACCCAGTACTTC.

This chain uses TRBV5-1 with TRBJ1-1, with 9 bases fitting TRBD1. CDR1 is SGHRS, CDR2 YFSETQ, per germline. V shed 3 bases, J shed 0 bases, and the junction held 6 bases outside the gene matches. This CDR3 region has 16 residues. Here the CDR3 reads CASSSTGTGMNTEAFF. The CDR3 bases are TGCGCCAGCAGCTCGACCGGGACAGGGATGAACACTGAAGCTTTCTTT.

This clone was seen just once. V usage is TRBV7-9 and J usage is TRBJ2-5; possible D gene TRBD1, 6 bases. V gave up 4 bases and J gave up 7 bases, with 25 bases separating them. Germline V CDR1 and CDR2: SEHNR, FQNEAQ (reference sequence). CDR3 length equals 17 residues. The CDR3 nucleotides read TGTGCCAGCAGCTCCGGGACAAATGTGCTCGAGACCGGGACCCAGTACTTC. It is translated as CASSSGTNVLETGTQYF. Full variable domain (remainder filled in from reference TRBV7-9 and TRBJ2-5): DTGVSQNPRHKITKRGQNVTFRCDPISEHNRLYWYRQTLGQGPEFLTYFQNEAQLEKSRLLSDRFSAERPKGSFSTLEIQRTEQGDSAMYLCASSSGTNVLETGTQYFGPGTRLLVL.

The rearrangement joins TRBV18 to TRBJ1-1; perhaps TRBD1 as D (5 bases). In germline, CDR1 is KGHSH, CDR2 LQKENI. V was cut by 1 base and J by 1 base, with 7 bases left in between. This CDR3 has 14 amino acids. The CDR3 loop reads CASSPRGGNTEAFF. As DNA, the CDR3 is TGTGCCAGCTCACCACGGGGGGGGAACACTGAAGCTTTCTTT.

V and J are TRBV20-1 and TRBJ2-5; D call uncertain. V was pared by 3 bases and J by 1 base, with 9 bases between. Germline assignment: CDR1 DFQATT and CDR2 SNEGSKA (reference sequence). This CDR3 spans 13 amino acids. CDR3 bases: TGCAGTGCTAGTCGAAGTAGCCAAGAGACCCAGTACTTC. Encoded protein: CSASRSSQETQYF.

V usage is TRBV6-5 and J usage is TRBJ2-7; TRBD2 might be the D (6 bases). The CDR3 has 16 amino acids. Trimming pared 4 bases from V and 2 bases from J, leaving 18 bases between. CDR1 and CDR2 from the germline V gene are MNHEY and SVGAGI. The CDR3 spells CASSSRRERLTYEQYF. CDR3 DNA: TGTGCCAGCAGTTCACGGAGGGAACGACTGACCTACGAGCAGTACTTC.